This T cell receptor (beta chain) stems from a study of cytomegalovirus exposure and HLA in healthy donors (dated by TCRdb to the late 2010s). Broadly, across the study: An earlier analysis of 550 to 700 of the donors reported roughly 270 Gb of sequence data and around 110 million unique TCR beta sequences from around 200 million T cells. The study was designed to test whether signatures of past pathogen exposure could be identified by cataloging public T cell receptors. To decide whether each TCR beta V gene segment behaved as functional or pseudogenic, an earlier analysis of approximately 590 of the donors relied on high-throughput TCR beta sequencing. A later genetic analysis took genome-wide SNP genotypes for about 65% of the 666 donors and used that subset as a discovery cohort. All discovery cohort repertoires had been generated on a single sequencing platform. Among roughly 400 genotyped donors of the cohort, an average of around 240,000 unique TCR beta nucleotide sequences was sequenced per donor, of which roughly 17% were non-productive. To predict cytomegalovirus infection status, the study brought together high-throughput TCR immunosequencing, statistical association of individual TCRs with disease status, and machine learning. An early release covering just under 650 HLA-typed donors comprised about 300 gigabases of sequencing data and tens of millions of unique TCR sequences. Because of strong linkage in the cohort, five DR-DQ haplotypes were treated as single units for association and clustering. HLA typing covered class I and class II loci at four-digit resolution. The genetic ancestry cluster associated with self-reported Caucasian donors included over 65% of the approximately 400 genotyped donors. Using immunosequencing, the study profiled T cell repertoires from about 610 subjects and related those repertoires to cytomegalovirus serostatus. Typing coverage varied by locus: about 620-640 donors for A, B, C, DRB1 and DQB1; roughly 520 for DQA1; more than 600 for DPA1; about 450 for DPB1. In the later analysis, no new phenotypic data were used to find candidate immune exposures; instead, reliance was placed on TCR beta sequences and their occurrence across donors. In addition to the first cohort of 500 to 850 subjects, a separate validation cohort of under 150 different subjects was used. Donor age, sex, ethnicity and CMV serostatus were compiled alongside the repertoire data. In a later analysis, previously published TCR beta repertoires from some 640 donors were re-analyzed and high-resolution HLA genotyping was added so that TCR occurrence patterns could be studied. Results and caveats for the whole study, not just this receptor: A later analysis found that most CMV-associated TCR beta chains appeared HLA-restricted, with HLA associations seemingly driven largely by CMV exposure. A further reported finding was that TCR beta sequences accurately predicted the HLA-A and HLA-B alleles for most subjects in the first cohort. Because counts were too low, roughly 16 rarely observed V segments, including chromosome 9 orphons, were excluded from the earlier analysis of 587 of the donors. CMV serostatus was the only immune exposure information available for the cohort. In an earlier analysis of some 540 of the donors, most TCR beta V segments appeared in productive rearrangements about 87% or about 30% of the time, broadly matching IMGT annotations. In a later analysis, TCR association rates were found to vary across HLA loci, with the most associated TCRs seen for DRB1 alleles and the fewest for HLA-C alleles. A later genetic analysis associated a missense DCLRE1C variant with V-gene and J-gene trimming of TCR beta chains, and an independent cohort replicated the association. A few of the identified cytomegalovirus-associated TCR beta chains were confirmed in vitro to be specific for cytomegalovirus antigens. The authors suggested that the approach could potentially be extended to other disease states and immunological phenotypes. Because the 87-base-pair reads could not distinguish some IMGT-functional V segments, including TRBV6-2 and TRBV6-3, those segments were excluded. HLA typing was unavailable for some donors at each locus, so association tests used only the typed subset. When HLA alleles, especially DR and DQ, strongly co-occurred, TCR associations were difficult to assign to individual alleles. A later analysis associated about 17,000 TCR beta sequences with specific HLA alleles at a false discovery rate of 0.05. The classifier was reported to diagnose cytomegalovirus status with high specificity and sensitivity in both the original and validation cohorts. Most TCR sequences were observed very rarely across donors, whereas some public TCRs were present in many individuals. Roughly uniform sequencing depth across donors was assumed in presence/absence analyses, although this assumption may not hold. According to a later genetic analysis, donors in an Asian-associated ancestry cluster had fewer N-insertions in productive TCRs than the approximately 670-donor mean. Linkage disequilibrium might explain the correlated functional status among segregating V segments, but an unknown experimental factor could not be ruled out. In a later analysis, HLA-associated TCR beta chains showed more clonal expansion and lower generation probabilities than non-associated chains that were equally common. The cohort was sequenced for TCR beta chains only, and without alpha or paired-chain data the features that could be detected were limited. The study gave a list of under 200 TCR beta chains associated with cytomegalovirus. According to a later analysis, parvovirus B19, influenza, CMV and Epstein-Barr virus appeared linked to several top co-occurrence clusters. A cluster of highly shared sequence variants was judged likely to be a technical artifact of the sequencing pipeline.

The cohort was made up of about 670 healthy bone marrow donors. At the time of sampling, every cohort member was nominally healthy, though immune exposures that went unrecorded were likely present. The donor tested CMV seronegative and was one of the 352 seronegative cohort members. A peripheral blood sample was provided by each donor, and peripheral blood mononuclear cells were used for TCR beta sequencing. The Qiagen DNeasy Blood Extraction Kit was used to extract genomic DNA from the blood cell samples. Libraries were built with the immunoSEQ multiplex PCR assay. The multiplex PCR relied on a mix of 60 forward primers for TCR Vbeta segments and 13 reverse primers for TCR Jbeta segments. Amplification of the CDR3 region of rearranged TCR beta genes was performed with a multiplex PCR assay on genomic DNA. Amplified TCR beta libraries were sequenced as 87-base-pair reads on the Illumina HiSeq System. As for how the authors treated the data: Across the 500 to 850 repertoires, a later analysis counted roughly 84 million unique TCR beta chains, roughly 11 million of which were shared by at least two donors. To remove PCR and sequencing errors, raw reads were error-corrected and collapsed into unique sequences using a nearest-neighbor algorithm that merged closely related sequences. CDR3 sequences were aligned to IMGT reference sequences to assign V, D and J gene segments. For a sequence to be retained, a match of at least six nucleotides was required to both a V gene segment and a J gene segment. A rearrangement counted as productive if the CDR3 had no stop codons and remained in frame with V and J, and every other rearrangement counted as non-productive. Following IMGT convention, CDR3 was defined as the stretch from the second conserved V-encoded cysteine up to the conserved J-encoded phenylalanine. The earlier analysis of a few hundred of the donors excluded any sequence lacking an unambiguous match to a single V gene segment. In an earlier analysis of around 600 of the donors, V segments were called functional above 56.7% productive rearrangements and were called segregating when the between-donor standard deviation exceeded 5%. A statistical classification framework was developed to diagnose cytomegalovirus status using the catalog of TCR beta chain sequences. In a later analysis, TCR nucleotide sequences were compared against IMGT/GENE-DB human TR gene sequences so that V and J genes could be assigned. A later analysis assigned CDR3 sequences and most-parsimonious VDJ recombination scenarios with the TCRdist pipeline. In a later analysis, every TCR beta chain was defined by the combination of its CDR3 amino acid sequence and its V-gene family, and reads without a unique V-gene family were dropped. In a later analysis, 450 to 600 highly shared, low-generation-probability nucleotide sequences were removed to address suspected cross-contamination and a sequencing artifact. In a later analysis, a clonal expansion index for each public chain was calculated from normalized within-repertoire ranks of inferred template counts. In a later analysis, generation probabilities were computed using a VDJ recombination model fitted to out-of-frame rearrangements, and the results were checked against IGoR. In a later analysis, TCR-TCR, TCR-HLA and TCR-CMV co-occurrence was scored with hypergeometric tests, and a repertoire-size bias correction was applied to TCR pairs. A later analysis estimated false discovery rates by permuting HLA or CMV assignments 20 times. In a later analysis, co-occurring TCRs were grouped using DBSCAN, and TCRdist sequence similarity was added for clustering within HLA-allele-positive subsets. Repertoires with fewer than 30,000 or more than 120,000 public chains, plus five repertoires with anomalous nucleotide sharing, were excluded from co-occurrence clustering. This immuneACCESS table, as held by TCRdb, lists in-frame sequences with V and J called but not all clones. Of the missing ones, under half trace to an unresolved V gene in checked studies; the others have no known cause. The V and J calls and clone size are taken from that table; D and trimming were inferred from the DNA. The sample data list 200,000 to 250,000 clones, and around 86% of these were observed just once. The ten largest clones capture 2.7% of the sample.

The germline V gene supplies CDR1 KGHSH and CDR2 LQKENI. The CDR3 spans 15 residues, from the cysteine through the phenylalanine. Left in the record is the CDR3 DNA by itself, 45 bases read in frame from the first base. V is trimmed back by 3 bases and J by 8 bases, and the junction contains 5 bases that no gene match accounts for. Remarks on this clone: Its antigen is currently not known. Within one base of it there is no much larger clone, and no base qualities were kept.

This clonotype was obtained from a woman aged 40 to 50 in good health and CMV-seronegative. The sequence joins TRBV18 to TRBJ2-1; TRBD2 lines up with 12 middle nucleotides. The sequencing input was PBMCs. The nucleotide sequence is TGTGCCAGCTCACCCGGACTAGCGGGGCGGCATGAGCAGTTCTTC. It encodes CASSPGLAGRHEQFF.